These 14 T cell receptor beta chains came from one sample sequenced in a study of T-cell reconstitution after alpha-beta-depleted transplantation in children. During its preparation, the TCRbeta library received unique molecular identifiers. In TCRdb, the PCR reads were re-called with MiXCR into one record per CDR3 protein. Among about 240,000 distinct CDR3 sequences, roughly 26% were seen once, and the ten largest hold about 2.8%. This specimen was PBMCs, taken before TCRalphabeta/CD19-depleted stem cell transplant. Receptor source: a girl aged 2-9 years with Fanconi anemia, due to receive a stem cell transplant.

The V gene is TRBV3-1, the J gene TRBJ2-1; tentatively, D is TRBD2 (6 bases). CDR3 size: 16 residues. Germline CDR1 is LGHDT and CDR2 is YNNKEL (reference sequence). V shed 0 bases and J shed 6 bases, with 15 bases lying between them. CDR3: CASSQELGGPANEQFF. The CDR3 bases are TGTGCCAGCAGCCAAGAGTTGGGGGGACCAGCCAATGAGCAGTTCTTC.

The sample holds a few counts of this clonotype. An end of the junction differs from the germline gene, which may be a read error. This CDR3 reads CCARERLAGEPYEQYF. The CDR3 nucleotides read TGCTGTGCTAGAGAACGATTAGCGGGGGAACCCTACGAGCAGTACTTC. The chain recombines TRBV20-1 with TRBJ2-7; 9 bases match TRBD2. The CDR3 is 16 amino acids. Germline V gene data show CDR1 as DFQATT and CDR2 as SNEGSKA (reference sequence).

In this sample, this clonotype turned up a few times. The genes are TRBV7-8 and TRBJ2-3, with D possibly TRBD1 on 6 matching bases. Per germline, CDR1 SGHVS and CDR2 FQNEAQ. The CDR3 runs 16 residues. V lost 2 bases to trimming and J lost 0 bases, with 12 bases between them. The chain's CDR3 is CASSLRDRISTDTQYF. For the CDR3, the DNA is TGTGCCAGCAGCTTACGCGACAGGATTAGCACAGATACGCAGTATTTT.

The V and J genes are TRBV11-2 and TRBJ2-4; 7 bases are shared with TRBD2. Per the germline V gene, CDR1 is SGHAT and CDR2 is FQNNGV. This CDR3 spans 15 amino acids. V lost 5 bases to trimming and J lost 6 bases; unmatched junction nucleotides: 10. This CDR3 reads CASSGRGVPGNIQYF. CDR3 sequence (DNA): TGTGCCAGCAGCGGACGGGGGGTCCCCGGAAACATTCAGTACTTC.

In its sample, this clonotype was seen a few times. V is TRBV11-2 and J is TRBJ2-1, with D tentatively TRBD2 (6 bases). CDR3 length: 16 amino acids. V dropped 0 bases and J dropped 5 bases, with 14 bases sitting between them. In germline, CDR1 is SGHAT, CDR2 FQNNGV. CDR3 region: CASSLEAPGGDNEQFF. The CDR3 nucleotides read TGTGCCAGCAGCTTAGAGGCGCCGGGCGGGGACAATGAGCAGTTCTTC.

This clonotype was recorded many times. V is TRBV12-3 or TRBV12-4 and J is TRBJ2-5, with a possible D match to TRBD1 (6 bases). The CDR3 sequence is 12 residues long. With 6 bases removed from V and 4 bases from J, the gap between germline ends came to 9 bases. CDR3 region: CASSSGAETQYF. The CDR3 bases are TGTGCCAGCAGCTCAGGGGCAGAGACCCAGTACTTC.

The rearrangement joins TRBV5-1 to TRBJ2-7; D may be TRBD1 or TRBD2 (5 bases each). Germline V gene data show CDR1 as SGHRS and CDR2 as YFSETQ. The CDR3 runs to 15 residues. V lost 3 bases, J lost 0 bases, and 13 bases lay in between. The CDR3 bases are TGCGCCAGCAGCTGGGGACCGAAGATCTCCTACGAGCAGTACTTC. Its translation is CASSWGPKISYEQYF.

The DNA for the CDR3 is TGCAGTGCTCTCTTTTCCTACGAGCAGTACTTC. It translates to CSALFSYEQYF. V is TRBV20-1 and J is TRBJ2-7, with no clear D. Per germline, CDR1 DFQATT and CDR2 SNEGSKA (reference sequence). The V gene lost 5 bases and the J gene lost 1 base, with 6 bases spanning the gap. The CDR3 runs to 11 residues.

The V gene is TRBV6-4, the J gene TRBJ1-4; unclear D gene. The V gene's germline CDR1 is MRHNA and CDR2 SNTAGT. Trimming pared 6 bases from V and 4 bases from J, leaving 15 bases between. The CDR3 totals 15 residues. CDR3 loop: CASRGAAANNEKLFF. The DNA of the CDR3 is TGTGCCAGCAGGGGCGCGGCAGCGAATAATGAAAAACTGTTTTTT.

The rearrangement uses TRBV20-1 and TRBJ2-7; 8 nucleotides agree with TRBD2. Germline loops: CDR1 DFQATT, CDR2 SNEGSKA (reference sequence). The junction had 22 bases not matched to a gene; V was cut back by 0 bases and J by 6 bases. The CDR3 spans 19 residues. The CDR3 nucleotides are TGCAGTGCTAGAGATCCTCCCGTTGGTAGCGGGAAAGAGGTTTCCGAGCAGTACTTC. Translated, it gives CSARDPPVGSGKEVSEQYF.

The V gene is TRBV29-1, the J gene TRBJ2-1; no clear D gene. With 2 bases removed from V and 0 bases from J, the gap between germline ends came to 8 bases. The CDR3 runs 14 residues. Germline-derived CDR1 and CDR2 are SQVTM and ANQGSEA. The CDR3 loop is CSVENRFSYNEQFF. Here the CDR3 DNA reads TGCAGCGTTGAAAATAGATTCTCCTACAATGAGCAGTTCTTC.

The chain couples TRBV30 to TRBJ2-2; 10 positions agree with TRBD1. Germline CDR1 and CDR2: GTSNPN and SVGIG (reference sequence). V lost 0 bases to trimming and J lost 6 bases; unmatched junction nucleotides: 4. The length of the CDR3 is 15 residues. CDR3 nucleotide sequence: TGTGCCTGGAGTGTTGTAGGACAGGGGGCCGGGGAGCTGTTTTTT. It encodes CAWSVVGQGAGELFF.

This clonotype showed up many times. The chain recombines TRBV5-5 with TRBJ2-7; D call uncertain. Germline V lookup: CDR1 SGHKS, CDR2 YYEKEE (reference sequence). This CDR3 comprises 13 residues. The V end was cut by 4 bases, the J end by 0 bases, with 8 bases between. The CDR3 nucleotides are TGTGCCAGCAGCCCGCCGGGCTCCTACGAGCAGTACTTC. This codes for CASSPPGSYEQYF.

This clonotype was counted at least ten times. The chain couples TRBV20-1 to TRBJ2-1, with TRBD1 matching 7 bases. V shed 3 bases, J shed 5 bases, and the junction held 1 base outside the gene matches. The CDR3 runs to 12 residues. The V gene's germline CDR1 is DFQATT and CDR2 SNEGSKA (reference sequence). The CDR3 DNA is TGCAGTGCTAGGACAGGGCACAATGAGCAGTTCTTC. Encoded protein: CSARTGHNEQFF.